Detailed here is one T cell receptor beta chain. Repertoires were generated with immunoSEQ multiplex PCR, while TCRdb's copy carries only in-frame clones and drops some. Of 270,000 or so clones listed, approximately 90% are singletons. These data belong to a study of blood T cell repertoires in COVID-19. Across the whole study: The origin of the acute and convalescent COVID-19 samples was the United States, Italy and Spain.

The trim removed 6 bases at V and 2 bases at J, leaving 4 bases unmatched. CDR1 is MNHEY and CDR2 is SMNVEV in the germline V gene (reference sequence). The CDR3 has 15 amino acids. The specimen was peripheral blood. The rearrangement joins TRBV27 to TRBJ2-6, with 7 positions matching TRBD1. The source is a man aged 35-49 years with acute or convalescent COVID-19. The CDR3 loop is CASSITGAGANVLTF. The CDR3 nucleotides are TGTGCCAGCAGCATTACAGGGGCTGGGGCCAACGTCCTGACTTTC.